A selection of T cell receptor beta chains follows, all from one sample in a study of T cells in localized non-small cell lung cancer. Assay: immunoSEQ multiplex PCR; the TCRdb copy retains only in-frame clones and omits some. This table holds approximately 70,000 clones, about 86% found once. This sample comprised peripheral blood, obtained before any cancer treatment. These receptors originate from a male donor at least 60 years old with stage III squamous cell lung carcinoma. The CDR3 runs from the conserved cysteine through the conserved F or W. The D gene is left open where the match is weak.

TRBV10-3,.,TRBJ2-6,15,TGTGCCGCCGTTGGGGGGGGCTACGGGGCCAACGTCCTGACTTTC,CAAVGGGYGANVLTF
TRBV6-1,TRBD1,TRBJ1-1,14,TGTGCCAGCAGCCGGGACAGGGTAGGAACTGAAGCTTTCTTT,CASSRDRVGTEAFF
TRBV5-1,TRBD1,TRBJ1-1,14,TGCGCCAGCAGCTTGAATGAGGGGGCGGCTGAAGCTTTCTTT,CASSLNEGAAEAFF
TRBV5-6,TRBD1,TRBJ2-1,18,TGTGCCAGCAGCCCCTCCCGGGTCGGGTCAGGGGGCCCAAATGAGCAGTTCTTC,CASSPSRVGSGGPNEQFF
TRBV4-2,.,TRBJ2-1,15,TGTGCCAGCAGCCAAGAGAAGGGGGGAAACAATGAGCAGTTCTTC,CASSQEKGGNNEQFF
TRBV13,.,TRBJ2-2,16,TGTGCCAGCAGCTTAGAAGGAAGGGCGAACACCGGGGAGCTGTTTTTT,CASSLEGRANTGELFF
TRBV2,.,TRBJ2-3,11,TGTGCCAGCGGGGAAGTAGGTACGCAGTATTTT,CASGEVGTQYF
TRBV11-2,.,TRBJ2-7,15,TGTGCCAGCAGCTTAGAAGCCGGTCCCTCCTACGAGCAGTACTTC,CASSLEAGPSYEQYF
TRBV28,TRBD1,TRBJ2-3,16,TGTGCCAGCAGTTACCCCGGGACAGGGGTTACAGATACGCAGTATTTT,CASSYPGTGVTDTQYF
TRBV5-5,.,TRBJ1-1,15,TGTGCCAGCAGCTTGATGGAAGGGCTGGACACTGAAGCTTTCTTT,CASSLMEGLDTEAFF